The 32 T cell receptor beta chains reported below all come from one sample, sequenced in a study of blood T cell repertoires in COVID-19. Here immunoSEQ multiplex PCR was the method, and the copy in TCRdb shows in-frame clones only, minus some. This sample has some 200,000 clones, with around 86% found just once. The source material was peripheral blood. These receptors all stem from a man in his fifties with acute or convalescent COVID-19.

The chain employs TRBV7-3 and TRBJ2-7, with 9 nucleotides matching TRBD1. V gave up 5 bases and J gave up 3 bases; unmatched junction bases: 5. Germline CDR1 is SGHTA and CDR2 is FQGTGA. The CDR3 runs to 14 residues. The CDR3 sequence is CASSLGQGFYEQYF. The CDR3 DNA reads TGTGCCAGCAGCCTGGGACAGGGCTTCTACGAGCAGTACTTC.

V usage is TRBV7-2 and J usage is TRBJ1-3; D gene uncertain. The CDR3 runs to 14 residues. The V gene lost 5 bases and the J gene lost 3 bases, with 11 bases spanning the gap. Germline CDR1 SGHTA, CDR2 FQGNSA. CDR3 coding DNA: TGTGCCAGCAGCCTGGCCATCCGTGGAAACACCATATATTTT. Its protein is CASSLAIRGNTIYF. Using reference TRBV7-2 and TRBJ1-3 for the parts outside the CDR3, the full variable domain is GAGVSQSPSNKVTEKGKDVELRCDPISGHTALYWYRQSLGQGLEFLIYFQGNSAPDKSGLPSDRFSAERTGGSVSTLTIQRTQQEDSAVYLCASSLAIRGNTIYFGEGSWLTVV.

The DNA of the CDR3 is TGTGCCAGCAGCTTCGACAGGGTCCCTTTGGGCAATCAGCCCCAGCATTTT. It yields the protein CASSFDRVPLGNQPQHF. J is TRBJ1-5 and V is TRBV7-9, with 7 bases matching TRBD1. Germline V lookup: CDR1 SEHNR, CDR2 FQNEAQ (reference sequence). The CDR3 sequence is 17 residues long. V trimming: 3 bases; J trimming: 2 bases; junction bases outside the gene matches: 10.

As DNA, the CDR3 is TGTGCCAGTAGTGTCCAAAGGGGGCCCGGTGGCTACACCTTC. Translating it yields CASSVQRGPGGYTF. V usage is TRBV19 and J usage is TRBJ1-2; 7 bases map to TRBD1. The CDR3 is made up of 14 amino acids. Losses at the gene ends were 5 bases for V and 7 bases for J; bases not matched to a gene: 10. The germline V gene has CDR1 LNHDA and CDR2 SQIVND (reference sequence). Full variable domain (remainder filled in from reference TRBV19 and TRBJ1-2): DGGITQSPKYLFRKEGQNVTLSCEQNLNHDAMYWYRQDPGQGLRLIYYSQIVNDFQKGDIAEGYSVSREKKESFPLTVTSAQKNPTAFYLCASSVQRGPGGYTFGSGTRLTVV.

This chain joins TRBV7-9 and TRBJ1-5, with 11 bases matching TRBD1. J lost 2 bases, V lost 4 bases, and 7 bases had no gene match. CDR3 length: 17 amino acids. Per the germline V gene, CDR1 is SEHNR and CDR2 is FQNEAQ (reference sequence). Here the CDR3 DNA reads TGTGCCAGCAGCTCTGGACAGGGGGCTGTAGGCAATCAGCCCCAGCATTTT. Translating it yields CASSSGQGAVGNQPQHF.

The chain joins TRBV5-1 to TRBJ2-1; 9 positions match TRBD1. The germline V gene encodes CDR1 SGHRS and CDR2 YFSETQ. The CDR3 spans 16 residues. V shed 4 bases and J 8 bases; nucleotides not matched to a gene: 13. The CDR3 sequence is CASSPLRGQGKDEQFF. CDR3 coding DNA: TGCGCCAGCAGCCCGCTAAGGGGACAGGGCAAGGATGAGCAGTTCTTC.

The rearrangement links TRBV5-4 to TRBJ2-7; D is possibly TRBD1 (9 bases). CDR3 length: 15 amino acids. Germline assignment: CDR1 SGHNT and CDR2 YYREEE (reference sequence). V was trimmed by 4 bases and J by 3 bases, leaving 17 bases between them. CDR3 amino acids: CASSPRGGQGYEQYF. Here the CDR3 DNA reads TGTGCCAGCAGCCCCCGGGGGGGACAGGGCTACGAGCAGTACTTC.

The V and J genes are TRBV7-8 and TRBJ1-1; D might be TRBD1 (6 bases). Trimming took 5 bases from V and 4 from J, leaving 14 bases between them. CDR1 and CDR2 from the germline V gene are SGHVS and FQNEAQ. There are 14 residues in the CDR3. CDR3 sequence (DNA): TGTGCCAGCAGCATTACTCTAGGGGGCACTGAAGCTTTCTTT. This gives the protein CASSITLGGTEAFF.

This clone was counted only a few times. CDR3: CASSLPQGTYNEQFF. Written as DNA, the CDR3 is TGCGCCAGCAGCTTGCCGCAGGGGACCTACAATGAGCAGTTCTTC. The V call is TRBV5-1, the J call TRBJ2-1, with D maybe TRBD1 (6 bases). Per germline, CDR1 SGHRS and CDR2 YFSETQ. The CDR3 runs to 15 residues. The V and J ends lost 1 base and 2 bases respectively, with 10 bases between them.

The J gene is TRBJ1-2, the V gene TRBV18; 8 positions match TRBD1. The CDR3 contains 13 residues. Trimming at V came to 6 bases and at J to 8 bases, leaving 8 bases not matched to a gene. The germline V gene encodes CDR1 KGHSH and CDR2 LQKENI. CDR3 region: CASSGGQGSGYTF. DNA of the CDR3: TGTGCCAGCTCGGGCGGACAGGGCAGCGGCTACACCTTC.

The CDR3 DNA follows: TGTGCTAGTGGCATCGGACAGGGCTCGGAGACCCAGTACTTC. Encoded protein: CASGIGQGSETQYF. V and J are TRBV12-5 and TRBJ2-5; 8 bases are a match to TRBD1. Germline V gives CDR1 LGHNT, CDR2 FRNRAP. This CDR3 spans 14 amino acids. The junction had 8 bases not matched to a gene; V was cut back by 6 bases and J by 5 bases. The variable domain in full, completed from reference TRBV12-5 and TRBJ2-5, reads DARVTQTPRHKVTEMGQEVTMRCQPILGHNTVFWYRQTMMQGLELLAYFRNRAPLDDSGMPKDRFSAEMPDATLATLKIQPSEPRDSAVYFCASGIGQGSETQYFGPGTRLLVL.

The J gene is TRBJ2-6, the V gene TRBV5-1; 9 nucleotides line up with TRBD1. The germline CDR1 and CDR2 sequences are SGHRS and YFSETQ. J lost 2 bases, V lost 4 bases, and 13 bases had no gene match. The CDR3 is 19 amino acids. The CDR3 loop is CASSPSGAGQGTGANVLTF. CDR3 bases: TGCGCCAGCAGCCCCTCGGGGGCGGGACAGGGAACTGGGGCCAACGTCCTGACTTTC. The complete variable domain, with remaining parts taken from reference TRBV5-1 and TRBJ2-6, reads KAGVTQTPRYLIKTRGQQVTLSCSPISGHRSVSWYQQTPGQGLQFLFEYFSETQRNKGNFPGRFSGRQFSNSRSEMNVSTLELGDSALYLCASSPSGAGQGTGANVLTFGAGSRLTVL.

This clone was counted a single time. The V call is TRBV2, the J call TRBJ2-1; TRBD2 matches at 13 bases. Germline trimming cut 7 bases from V and 15 bases from J; bases unmatched to any gene: 15. The CDR3 length is 15 residues. CDR1 SNHLY and CDR2 FYNNEI come from the germline V gene. The CDR3 is CASTSGGLAGSEGFF. The CDR3 DNA reads TGTGCCAGCACCTCTGGGGGACTAGCGGGGTCCGAAGGGTTCTTC.

This chain joins TRBV5-1 and TRBJ1-1, with 12 bases identical to TRBD1. Germline CDR1 SGHRS, CDR2 YFSETQ. V shed 2 bases and J 4 bases; nucleotides not matched to a gene: 6. This CDR3 has 16 residues. The CDR3 reads CASSLGTGGSGTEAFF. CDR3 sequence (DNA): TGCGCCAGCAGCTTAGGGACAGGGGGCAGCGGCACTGAAGCTTTCTTT.

The chain uses TRBV6-5 and TRBJ2-1; D is uncertain. With 6 bases removed from V and 0 bases from J, the gap between germline ends came to 12 bases. The CDR3 loop spans 15 amino acids. The V gene's germline CDR1 is MNHEY and CDR2 SVGAGI. CDR3 sequence (DNA): TGTGCCAGCAGGACTTCGTTGAGCTCCTACAATGAGCAGTTCTTC. It is translated as CASRTSLSSYNEQFF.

This sequence joins TRBV5-1 and TRBJ1-4; D not certain. The CDR3 is made up of 14 amino acids. Trimming pared 3 bases from V and 0 bases from J, leaving 6 bases between. Germline CDR1 SGHRS, CDR2 YFSETQ. The CDR3 bases are TGCGCCAGCAGCTGGAGTGCAACTAATGAAAAACTGTTTTTT. Translation: CASSWSATNEKLFF.

This chain uses TRBV6-5 with TRBJ1-2; D ambiguous. This CDR3 region has 15 residues. Germline V CDR1 and CDR2: MNHEY, SVGAGI. V gave up 0 bases and J gave up 2 bases, with 10 bases separating them. CDR3 sequence reads: CASSYSLTGNYGYTF. In nucleotides, the CDR3 is TGTGCCAGCAGTTACTCGTTGACTGGGAACTATGGCTACACCTTC.

This clone was recorded only once. The chain uses TRBV7-9 and TRBJ2-7; 7 nucleotides align to TRBD1. V gave up 8 bases and J gave up 3 bases; unmatched junction bases: 7. Per the germline V gene, CDR1 is SEHNR and CDR2 is FQNEAQ (reference sequence). The CDR3 contains 13 residues. The CDR3 bases are TGTGCCAGCGGATCACGGACAGGCTACGAGCAGTACTTC. It specifies CASGSRTGYEQYF.

The chain joins TRBV5-1 to TRBJ1-5; tentatively, D is TRBD1 (6 bases). Germline V CDR1 and CDR2: SGHRS, YFSETQ. This CDR3 has 14 amino acids. The germline V and J ends were trimmed by 3 bases and 7 bases, with 14 bases remaining between them. The CDR3 sequence: CASSWGTGPQPQHF. CDR3 DNA: TGCGCCAGCAGCTGGGGAACAGGGCCCCAGCCCCAGCATTTT.

This chain joins TRBV13 and TRBJ1-5; D is unclear. The V gene's germline CDR1 is PRHDT and CDR2 FYEKMQ (reference sequence). Trimming cost V 3 bases and J 4 bases, with 4 bases left between them. The CDR3 has 12 residues. This CDR3 is CASSFRNQPQHF. The CDR3 coding sequence is TGTGCCAGCAGCTTCCGGAATCAGCCCCAGCATTTT.

This clone was observed a single time. J is TRBJ1-2 and V is TRBV30; 8 bases map to TRBD1. The germline CDR1 and CDR2 sequences are GTSNPN and SVGIG (reference sequence). After removal of 4 bases from V and 7 bases from J, the junction contained 5 bases not matched to a gene. There are 12 residues in the CDR3. CDR3 protein: CAWTSGGVGYTF. CDR3 in DNA: TGTGCCTGGACTTCAGGGGGCGTTGGCTACACCTTC.

This clone was found once. V is TRBV6-5 and J is TRBJ2-5, with 7 positions matching TRBD1. Per the germline V gene, CDR1 is MNHEY and CDR2 is SVGAGI. The length of the CDR3 is 14 residues. Losses at the gene ends were 5 bases for V and 4 bases for J; bases not matched to a gene: 7. CDR3 coding DNA: TGTGCCAGCAGTCGGCGACAGGGTGGAGAGACCCAGTACTTC. This encodes CASSRRQGGETQYF.

V gene TRBV11-2 combines with J gene TRBJ1-1; 11 bases match TRBD1. CDR1 SGHAT and CDR2 FQNNGV come from the germline V gene. This CDR3 contains 15 residues. With 5 bases clipped from V and 6 bases from J, the junction kept 8 bases outside the gene matches. CDR3 protein: CASSNRDRGLAEAFF. In nucleotides, the CDR3 is TGTGCCAGCAGCAATCGGGACAGGGGGTTAGCTGAAGCTTTCTTT.

This rearrangement joins TRBV7-9 to TRBJ1-2; 8 bases are shared with TRBD1. In germline, CDR1 is SEHNR, CDR2 FQNEAQ (reference sequence). The CDR3 has 14 residues. J gave up 7 bases and V 4 bases, and 8 bases lay outside the gene matches. Here the CDR3 reads CASSSGQGPFGYTF. As DNA, the CDR3 is TGTGCCAGCAGCTCCGGACAGGGCCCTTTTGGCTACACCTTC.

The CDR3 bases are TGTGCCCGGGGCGGCACCTACGCAGGCTATGGCTACACCTTC. Translating gives CARGGTYAGYGYTF. The chain joins TRBV30 to TRBJ1-2; possibly TRBD1 for D (5 bases). CDR3 length: 14 residues. The V gene's germline CDR1 is GTSNPN and CDR2 SVGIG (reference sequence). With 8 bases removed from V and 4 bases from J, the gap between germline ends came to 20 bases.

The chain recombines TRBV9 with TRBJ1-2; maybe TRBD1 (5 bases). This CDR3 has 14 residues. The germline CDR1 and CDR2 sequences are SGDLS and YYNGEE. V was cut by 4 bases and J by 8 bases, with 18 bases left in between. The CDR3 is CASSPSGPRRGYTF. CDR3 DNA: TGTGCCAGCAGCCCCTCAGGGCCCCGAAGGGGCTACACCTTC.

This clone has only one observation. This chain connects TRBV7-8 to TRBJ1-4; tentatively, D is TRBD1 (5 bases). CDR1 is SGHVS, CDR2 FQNEAQ, per germline. Trimming cost V 8 bases and J 0 bases, with 13 bases left between them. This CDR3 is 15 amino acids long. The CDR3 spells CASARGIATNEKLFF. The CDR3 DNA is TGTGCCAGCGCTCGGGGGATTGCAACTAATGAAAAACTGTTTTTT. The entire variable domain, with the rest obtained from reference TRBV7-8 and TRBJ1-4, is as follows: GAGVSQSPRYKVAKRGQDVALRCDPISGHVSLFWYQQALGQGPEFLTYFQNEAQLDKSGLPSDRFFAERPEGSVSTLKIQRTQQEDSAVYLCASARGIATNEKLFFGSGTQLSVL.

This clone was seen a handful of times. The V call is TRBV27, the J call TRBJ1-6; tentative D call: TRBD1 (5 bases). The CDR3 loop spans 17 amino acids. Germline CDR1 is MNHEY and CDR2 is SMNVEV (reference sequence). Trimming shortened V by 8 bases and J by 3 bases, and 20 bases separated the two germline ends. DNA for the CDR3: TGTGCCAGCCGCCGGGGCGGGGACCCTCTCTATAATTCACCCCTCCACTTT. Translated, it gives CASRRGGDPLYNSPLHF.

The chain is built from TRBV27 and TRBJ2-1, with D tentatively TRBD2 (6 bases). Germline V gene sequence: CDR1 MNHEY, CDR2 SMNVEV (reference sequence). Trimming left V 6 bases short and J 4 bases short, with 19 bases between. This CDR3 contains 16 residues. The CDR3 protein is CASRLLGTLGYNEQFF. Written as DNA, the CDR3 is TGTGCCAGCAGACTCCTCGGGACTTTGGGATACAATGAGCAGTTCTTC.

The chain joins TRBV9 to TRBJ1-1, with 7 bases fitting TRBD1. The germline V gene encodes CDR1 SGDLS and CDR2 YYNGEE. This CDR3 is 13 amino acids long. J lost 4 bases, V lost 3 bases, and 3 bases had no gene match. The CDR3 coding sequence is TGTGCCAGCAGCGGTAGACAGGGCACTGAAGCTTTCTTT. This codes for CASSGRQGTEAFF.

This chain joins TRBV6-2 or TRBV6-3 and TRBJ1-1, with a tentative D call TRBD1 (6 bases). Germline-derived CDR1 and CDR2 are MNHEY and SVGEGT. This CDR3 spans 14 amino acids. V lost 4 bases and J lost 4, with 13 bases in between. CDR3 region: CASSFMRGGTEAFF. CDR3 nucleotides: TGTGCCAGCAGTTTCATGCGAGGGGGCACTGAAGCTTTCTTT.

This clone was recorded many times. The V call is TRBV19, the J call TRBJ1-2; 7 bases are a match to TRBD1. With 5 bases clipped from V and 8 bases from J, the junction kept 5 bases outside the gene matches. Germline CDR1 reads LNHDA; CDR2 reads SQIVND (reference sequence). The length of the CDR3 is 12 residues. In DNA form, the CDR3 reads TGTGCCAGTAGTCAGGGGGTAGGAGGCTACACCTTC. The encoded protein is CASSQGVGGYTF.